The rows below give T cell receptor beta chains drawn from one sample of a study of vaccination and CD4 T cells after COVID-19. In TCRdb, the PCR reads were re-called with MiXCR into one record per CDR3 protein. The table records about 12,000 distinct CDR3 sequences, around 46% of them present only once. No antigen is known for these receptors. What was sequenced was CD4+ T cells from blood, cultured in vitro. The receptor set was obtained from a human donor who had recovered from COVID-19. Each CDR3 is given with its conserved first and last residue. The D gene is left open where the match is weak. Only part of the rows carry a size: once, few, many, or a class if the clone is expanded.

>.|TRBD1|TRBJ1-1|TRBV11-2
TGTGCCAGCAGCCCTGGGACAGGGGGCCACACTGAAGCTTTCTTT
CASSPGTGGHTEAFF
>.|.|TRBJ1-2|TRBV30
TGTGCCTGGAGTACGGGCTACACTAACTATGGCTACACCTTC
CAWSTGYTNYGYTF
>once|TRBD1|TRBJ2-2|TRBV6-1
TGTGCCAGCCGGACAGGGGGCGCGACCGGGGAGCTGTTTTTT
CASRTGGATGELFF
>.|.|TRBJ1-1|TRBV5-4
TGTGCCAGCAGCCCTCAGGGGCGCACTGAAGCTTTCTTT
CASSPQGRTEAFF
>.|TRBD2|TRBJ2-7|TRBV6-1
TGTGCCAGCACGGGGACTAGCGGATCTACCTACGAGCAGTACTTC
CASTGTSGSTYEQYF
>few|.|TRBJ1-4|TRBV15
TGTGCCACCAGCAGAGATAAGGGTGAAAAACTGTTTTTT
CATSRDKGEKLFF
>.|.|TRBJ1-6|TRBV2
TGTGCCAGCAGTGTGGGGCTCGGGGATTCACCCCTCCACTTT
CASSVGLGDSPLHF
>few|TRBD1|TRBJ2-4|TRBV12-3/TRBV12-4
TGTGCCAGCAGTTTACGGACAGGGGGAAACATTCAGTACTTC
CASSLRTGGNIQYF
>.|TRBD1|TRBJ2-1|TRBV10-1
TGCGCCAGCAGTGAGCAGTCACAGGGGCTCGAGAATGAGCAGTTCTTC
CASSEQSQGLENEQFF
>few|TRBD2|TRBJ2-5|TRBV7-7
TGTGCTAGCAGCAGAAGCGGGACAGAGACCCAGTACTTC
CASSRSGTETQYF
>few|.|TRBJ1-5|TRBV2
TGTGCCAGCAACGAGCCCAAGGCAGGCAATCAGCCCCAGCATTTT
CASNEPKAGNQPQHF
>few|.|TRBJ1-6|TRBV19
TGTGCCAGTAGTATTTTGGGTAATTCACCCCTCCACTTT
CASSILGNSPLHF
>few|.|TRBJ2-3|TRBV6-2/TRBV6-3
TGTGCCAGCAGTTACGCGACGTCTAGCGCGACAGATACGCAGTATTTT
CASSYATSSATDTQYF
>.|.|TRBJ2-7|TRBV19
TGTGCCAGTAGTCTCCGTCGGGGGACCTCCTACGAGCAGTACTTC
CASSLRRGTSYEQYF
>once|.|TRBJ1-5|TRBV29-1
TGCAGCGTCCTGGACAGCCATAGCAATCAGCCCCAGCATTTT
CSVLDSHSNQPQHF
>once|.|TRBJ2-7|TRBV6-5
TGTGCCAGCAGTTACTCTGCCTACGAGCAGTACTTC
CASSYSAYEQYF
>.|.|TRBJ1-2|TRBV28
TGTGCCAGCAGTCCCAGTATCTATGGCTACACCTTC
CASSPSIYGYTF
>.|TRBD1|TRBJ2-7|TRBV5-6
TGTGCCAGCTACTACAGGGGAACCTACGAGCAGTACTTC
CASYYRGTYEQYF
>.|TRBD1|TRBJ1-2|TRBV15
TGTGCCACCAGCAGAGAAGGGACAGTCGGCTATGGCTACACCTTC
CATSREGTVGYGYTF
>.|TRBD2|TRBJ2-3|TRBV15
TGTGCCACCAGCAGAGATCTCGGGGGGGGCGCGACAGATACGCAGTATTTT
CATSRDLGGGATDTQYF
>.|TRBD2|TRBJ2-7|TRBV29-1
TGCAGCGCGGGAGGGACTGCCTACGAGCAGTACTTC
CSAGGTAYEQYF
>few|.|TRBJ2-5|TRBV24-1
TGTGCCACCATCGGCTATCAGGGGGGGGAGACCCAGTACTTC
CATIGYQGGETQYF
>.|.|TRBJ1-1|TRBV27
TGTGCCAGCAGTTCCTACCTAAGACAGAAGAACACTGAAGCTTTCTTT
CASSSYLRQKNTEAFF
>.|.|TRBJ2-2|TRBV24-1
TGTGCCACCAGTGATTACAGGGACACCGGGGAGCTGTTTTTT
CATSDYRDTGELFF
>.|TRBD1|TRBJ1-2|TRBV28
TGTGCCAGCAGTGACCCCAGGACAGGTATCTATGGCTACACCTTC
CASSDPRTGIYGYTF
>few|.|TRBJ2-1|TRBV20-1
TGCAGTGCCCGGCGGGGGCAAGGAAATGAGCAGTTCTTC
CSARRGQGNEQFF
>.|.|TRBJ1-1|TRBV2
TGTGCCAGCAGTGAAGCGCTTGTGAGGGGGACGGCTTTCTTT
CASSEALVRGTAFF
>.|.|TRBJ1-1|TRBV19
TGTGCCAGTAGTATGGGGGCGGAGACTGAAGCTTTCTTT
CASSMGAETEAFF
>once|.|TRBJ2-7|TRBV5-1
TGCGCCATCAGCTTGGATACCCCGAGTAATGACGAGCAGTACTTC
CAISLDTPSNDEQYF
>few|.|TRBJ1-1|TRBV21-1
TGTGCCAGCAGGACGGGGGGTGAAGCTTTCTTT
CASRTGGEAFF
>.|TRBD2|TRBJ2-1|TRBV15
TGTGCCACCAGCAGAGGAGGAGGGAGGGCCTATGAGCAGTTCTTC
CATSRGGGRAYEQFF
>few|.|TRBJ2-5|TRBV7-9
TGTGCCAGCAGCTTAGTGAAAGAGACCCAGTACTTC
CASSLVKETQYF
>.|TRBD2|TRBJ2-2|TRBV7-6
TGTGCCAGCAGCCCCCAAGCGGGAGCCTACGGGGAGCTGTTTTTT
CASSPQAGAYGELFF
>.|TRBD2|TRBJ2-5|TRBV9
TGTGCCAGCAGCGTAAGGTGGGAGGGCCGGGAGACCCAGTACTTC
CASSVRWEGRETQYF
>few|TRBD2|TRBJ2-7|TRBV10-2
TGCGCCAGCAGTGAGACAAGGGGAAGATTAACTAGCGGGAGCGGGTACGAGCAGTACTTC
CASSETRGRLTSGSGYEQYF
>.|TRBD2|TRBJ2-7|TRBV15
TGTGCCACCAGCAGACGTCCGAGAGATGGGGGGGGCTACGAGCAGTACTTC
CATSRRPRDGGGYEQYF
>.|TRBD2|TRBJ2-7|TRBV5-4
TGTGCCAGCAGCGTAAGCGGGACTATCTACGAGCAGTACTTC
CASSVSGTIYEQYF
>few|.|TRBJ2-7|TRBV5-8
TGTGCCAGCAGCTACAGGGACGAGCAGTACTTC
CASSYRDEQYF
>.|TRBD1|TRBJ1-5|TRBV20-1
TGCAGTGGTTGGGACAGTTCAAATCAGCCCCAGCATTTT
CSGWDSSNQPQHF
>.|.|TRBJ2-2|TRBV2
TGTGCCAGCAGTGAAGGGTCGGGGGCTATTGACACCGGGGAGCTGTTTTTT
CASSEGSGAIDTGELFF
>.|TRBD2|TRBJ2-3|TRBV24-1
TGTGCCACCAGTGATCGCGGGACTAGCGGAACAGATACGCAGTATTTT
CATSDRGTSGTDTQYF
>.|.|TRBJ2-5|TRBV11-3
TGTGCCAGCAGTCTTAGATCTCAGGAGACCCAGTACTTC
CASSLRSQETQYF
>.|.|TRBJ2-7|TRBV11-2
TGTGCCAGCAGCCCGCGGACAAATTCCTACGAGCAGTACTTC
CASSPRTNSYEQYF
>.|TRBD2|TRBJ2-7|TRBV7-6
TGTGCCAGCAGCTTAGCGGGGACTAGCGGGAGCCGCGAGCAGTACTTC
CASSLAGTSGSREQYF
>.|TRBD1|TRBJ2-6|TRBV11-2
TGTGCCAGCAGCTCCACTCGACAGGGACGCACATCTGGGGCCAACGTCCTGACTTTC
CASSSTRQGRTSGANVLTF
>.|.|TRBJ2-7|TRBV28
TGTGCCAGCAGTTTATCCGGGACAACCTACGAGCAGTACTTC
CASSLSGTTYEQYF
>few|TRBD1|TRBJ2-7|TRBV30
TGTGCCTGGAGTGTTCAGGCAGGGACAGGGGTCCGCTACGAGCAGTACTTC
CAWSVQAGTGVRYEQYF
>.|.|TRBJ2-5|TRBV20-1
TGCAGTGCTAGAGAGCGTTTCCAAGAGACCCAGTACTTC
CSARERFQETQYF